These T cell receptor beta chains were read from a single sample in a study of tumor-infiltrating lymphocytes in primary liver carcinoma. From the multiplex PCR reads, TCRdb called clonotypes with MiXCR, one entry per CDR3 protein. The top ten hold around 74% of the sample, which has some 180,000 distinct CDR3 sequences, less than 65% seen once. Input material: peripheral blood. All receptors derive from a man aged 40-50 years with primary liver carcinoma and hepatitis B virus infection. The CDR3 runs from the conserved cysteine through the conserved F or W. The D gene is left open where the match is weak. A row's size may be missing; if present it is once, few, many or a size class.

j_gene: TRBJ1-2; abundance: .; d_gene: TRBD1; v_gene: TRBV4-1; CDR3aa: CASSHLPGTGRRGYTF; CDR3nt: TGCGCCAGCAGCCACCTTCCCGGGACAGGGAGAAGGGGCTACACCTTC
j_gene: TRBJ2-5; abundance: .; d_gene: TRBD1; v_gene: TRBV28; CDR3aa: CASSSALAQGAGETQYF; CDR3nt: TGTGCCAGCAGTTCAGCTTTAGCACAGGGGGCGGGAGAGACCCAGTACTTC
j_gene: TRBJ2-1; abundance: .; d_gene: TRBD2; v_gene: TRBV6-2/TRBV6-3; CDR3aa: CASSSRIAGSSYNEQSF; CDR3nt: TGTGCCAGCAGTTCCCGCATAGCGGGTAGCTCCTACAATGAGCAGTCCTTC
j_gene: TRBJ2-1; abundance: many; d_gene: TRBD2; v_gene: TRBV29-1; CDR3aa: CSGRTSGRDEQFF; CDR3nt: TGCAGCGGCCGGACTAGCGGGAGGGATGAGCAGTTCTTC
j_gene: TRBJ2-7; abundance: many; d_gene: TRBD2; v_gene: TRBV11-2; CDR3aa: CASRDTSGRYEQYF; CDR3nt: TGTGCCAGCAGGGATACTAGCGGGAGGTACGAGCAGTACTTC
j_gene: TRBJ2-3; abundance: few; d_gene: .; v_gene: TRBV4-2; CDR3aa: CASSQDPGSASTDTQYF; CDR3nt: TGTGCCAGCAGCCAAGACCCGGGGAGTGCAAGCACAGATACGCAGTATTTT
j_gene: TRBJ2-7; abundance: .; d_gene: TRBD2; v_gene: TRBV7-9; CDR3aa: CTSSPGLAGGLRNYEQYF; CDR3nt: TGTACCAGCAGCCCGGGACTAGCGGGAGGACTTAGGAACTACGAGCAGTACTTC
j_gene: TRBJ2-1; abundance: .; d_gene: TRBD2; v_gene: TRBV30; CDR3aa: CAWSGTSGRAGEQFF; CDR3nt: TGTGCCTGGAGTGGGACTAGCGGGAGGGCGGGTGAGCAGTTCTTC
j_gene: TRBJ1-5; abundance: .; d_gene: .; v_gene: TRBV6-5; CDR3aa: CASSSTPAGTNQPQHF; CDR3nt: TGTGCCAGCAGTTCTACTCCGGCAGGGACTAATCAGCCCCAGCATTTT
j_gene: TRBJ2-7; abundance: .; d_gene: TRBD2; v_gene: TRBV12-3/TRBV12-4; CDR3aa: CASSPRGRVEQYF; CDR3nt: TGTGCCAGCAGTCCACGGGGGAGGGTCGAGCAGTACTTC
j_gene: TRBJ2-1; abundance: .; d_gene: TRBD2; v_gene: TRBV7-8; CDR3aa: CASSLAPAGVHEQFF; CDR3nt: TGTGCCAGCAGCTTAGCGCCAGCGGGAGTACATGAGCAGTTCTTC
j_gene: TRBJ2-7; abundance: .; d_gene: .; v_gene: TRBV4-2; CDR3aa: CASSQGPPPGEQYF; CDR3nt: TGTGCCAGCAGCCAAGGCCCTCCTCCTGGCGAGCAGTACTTC
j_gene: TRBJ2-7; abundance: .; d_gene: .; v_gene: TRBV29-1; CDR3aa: CSVAGVNGLDEQYF; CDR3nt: TGCAGCGTTGCCGGTGTAAATGGTCTCGACGAGCAGTACTTC
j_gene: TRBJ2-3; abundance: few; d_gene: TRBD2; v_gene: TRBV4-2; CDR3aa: CASSQGAGGGDTQYF; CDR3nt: TGTGCCAGCAGCCAGGGCGCGGGAGGGGGAGATACGCAGTATTTT
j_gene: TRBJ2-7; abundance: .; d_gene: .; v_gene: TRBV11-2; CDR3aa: CASSLEDGGERYF; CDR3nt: TGTGCCAGCAGCCTAGAGGACGGAGGGGAGCGGTACTTC
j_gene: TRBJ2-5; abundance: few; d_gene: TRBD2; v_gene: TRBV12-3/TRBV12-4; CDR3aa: CASSRTSDQETQYF; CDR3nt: TGTGCCAGCAGCAGGACTAGCGACCAAGAGACCCAGTACTTC
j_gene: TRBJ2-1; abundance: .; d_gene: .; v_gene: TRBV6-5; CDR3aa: CASSGGLLASGEQFF; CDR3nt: TGTGCCAGCAGTGGGGGACTCCTGGCCAGCGGTGAGCAGTTCTTC
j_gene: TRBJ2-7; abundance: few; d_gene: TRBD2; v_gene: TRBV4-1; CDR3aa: CASSQDHLAGVYEQYF; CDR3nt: TGCGCCAGCAGCCAAGACCACCTAGCGGGAGTATACGAGCAGTACTTC
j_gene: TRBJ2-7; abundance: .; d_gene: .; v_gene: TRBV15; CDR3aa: CATSGPLGGSEQYF; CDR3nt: TGTGCCACCAGCGGGCCTTTAGGAGGTAGCGAGCAGTACTTC
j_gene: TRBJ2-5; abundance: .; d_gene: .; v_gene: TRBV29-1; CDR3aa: CIAGGGREKETQYF; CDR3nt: TGCATCGCCGGGGGTGGCAGGGAAAAAGAGACCCAGTACTTC
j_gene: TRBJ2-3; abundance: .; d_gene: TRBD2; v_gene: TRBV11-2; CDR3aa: CASRTSEDTQYF; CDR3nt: TGTGCCAGCAGGACTAGCGAAGATACGCAGTATTTT
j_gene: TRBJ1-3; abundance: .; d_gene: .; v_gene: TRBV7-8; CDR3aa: CASSSMGSRGGNTIYF; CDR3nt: TGTGCTAGCAGCTCAATGGGGTCCAGGGGAGGAAACACCATATATTTT
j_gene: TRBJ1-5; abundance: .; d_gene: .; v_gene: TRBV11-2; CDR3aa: CASSRQVSSNQPQHF; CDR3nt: TGTGCCAGCAGCAGACAAGTCAGTAGCAATCAGCCCCAGCATTTT
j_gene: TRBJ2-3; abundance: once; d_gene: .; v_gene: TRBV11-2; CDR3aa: CASCYRSGSTNKQYF; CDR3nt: TGTGCCAGCTGCTACAGGAGCGGAAGCACAAATAAGCAGTATTTT
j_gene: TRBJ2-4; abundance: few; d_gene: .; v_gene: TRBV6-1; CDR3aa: CASSEYSSAAKNIQYF; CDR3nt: TGTGCCAGCAGTGAATACAGCTCGGCAGCCAAAAACATTCAGTACTTC
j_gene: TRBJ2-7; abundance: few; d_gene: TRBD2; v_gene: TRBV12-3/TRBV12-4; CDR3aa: CASRPTSGSDEQYF; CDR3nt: TGTGCCAGCAGACCTACTAGCGGGAGTGACGAGCAGTACTTC
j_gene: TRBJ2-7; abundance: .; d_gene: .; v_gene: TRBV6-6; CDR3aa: CANRRDHPYEQYF; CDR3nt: TGTGCCAACAGGAGGGACCACCCTTATGAGCAGTACTTC
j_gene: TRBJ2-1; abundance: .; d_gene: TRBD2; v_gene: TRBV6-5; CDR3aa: CASSLLGAVTSGYIEQFF; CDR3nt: TGTGCCAGCAGTTTACTCGGGGCTGTGACTAGCGGTTACATTGAGCAGTTCTTT
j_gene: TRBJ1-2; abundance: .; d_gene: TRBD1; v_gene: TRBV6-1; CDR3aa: CASSGYRGPYGYTF; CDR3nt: TGTGCCAGCAGTGGTTACAGGGGGCCCTATGGCTACACCTTC
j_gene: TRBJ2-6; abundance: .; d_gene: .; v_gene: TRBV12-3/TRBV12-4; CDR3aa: CASRDTSGANVLTF; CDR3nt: TGTGCCAGCCGAGACACTTCTGGGGCCAACGTCCTGACTTTC
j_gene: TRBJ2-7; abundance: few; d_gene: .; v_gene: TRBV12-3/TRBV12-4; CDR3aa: CASSLHEQYF; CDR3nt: TGTGCCAGCAGTTTGCACGAGCAGTACTTC
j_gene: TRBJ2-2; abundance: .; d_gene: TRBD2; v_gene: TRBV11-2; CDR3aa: CASSYPRLAGEVTGELFF; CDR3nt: TGTGCCAGCAGCTACCCCCGACTAGCGGGAGAGGTCACCGGGGAGCTGTTTTTT
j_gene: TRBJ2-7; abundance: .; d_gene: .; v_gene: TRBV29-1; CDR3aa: CSVEAGGSRGSYEQYF; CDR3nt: TGCAGCGTTGAAGCGGGTGGTAGCCGGGGCTCCTACGAGCAGTACTTC
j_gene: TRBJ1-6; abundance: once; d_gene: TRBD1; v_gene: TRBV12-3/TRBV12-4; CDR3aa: CANSPRTGDSPLNF; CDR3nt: TGTGCCAACAGTCCAAGGACAGGGGACTCACCCCTCAACTTT
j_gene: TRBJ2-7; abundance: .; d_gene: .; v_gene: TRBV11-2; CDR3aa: CTSSLDEVYEQYF; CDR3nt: TGTACCAGCAGCCTCGACGAGGTATACGAGCAGTACTTC
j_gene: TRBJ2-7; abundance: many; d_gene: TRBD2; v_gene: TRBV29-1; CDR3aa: CSASPGLAYEQYF; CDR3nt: TGCAGCGCCTCCCCGGGACTAGCCTACGAGCAGTACTTC
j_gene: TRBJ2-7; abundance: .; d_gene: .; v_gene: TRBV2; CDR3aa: CASSHRTEQYF; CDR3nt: TGTGCCAGCAGTCACAGGACCGAGCAGTACTTC
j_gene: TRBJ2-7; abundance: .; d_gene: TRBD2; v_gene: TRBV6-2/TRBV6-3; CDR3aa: CASSPGGTLSYEQYF; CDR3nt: TGTGCCAGCAGTCCGGGGGGGACCCTATCCTATGAGCAGTACTTC
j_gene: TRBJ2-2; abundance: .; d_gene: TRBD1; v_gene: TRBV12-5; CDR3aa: CASGFQTGGWNTGELFF; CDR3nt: TGTGCTAGTGGTTTTCAAACAGGGGGCTGGAACACCGGGGAGCTGTTTTTT
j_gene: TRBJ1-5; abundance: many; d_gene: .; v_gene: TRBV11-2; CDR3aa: CASSLDNQPQHF; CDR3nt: TGTGCCAGCAGCTTAGACAATCAGCCCCAGCATTTT
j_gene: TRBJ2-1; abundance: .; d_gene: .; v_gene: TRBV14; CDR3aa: CASSQDRARNPYNGQFF; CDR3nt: TGTGCCAGCAGCCAAGATCGAGCCAGAAACCCCTACAATGGGCAGTTCTTC
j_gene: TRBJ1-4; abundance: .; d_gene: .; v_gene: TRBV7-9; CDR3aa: CASSLSGANEKLFF; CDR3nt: TGTGCCAGCAGCCTGAGTGGGGCTAATGAAAAACTGTTTTTT
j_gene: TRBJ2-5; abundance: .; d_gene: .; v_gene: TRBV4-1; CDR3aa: CASSQVFPSDGKTQYF; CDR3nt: TGCGCCAGCAGCCAAGTGTTTCCCAGCGACGGAAAGACCCAGTACTTC
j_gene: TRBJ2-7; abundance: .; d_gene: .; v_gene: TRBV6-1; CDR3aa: CASSEVVSYEQYF; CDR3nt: TGTGCCAGCAGTGAAGTGGTTAGCTACGAGCAGTACTTC
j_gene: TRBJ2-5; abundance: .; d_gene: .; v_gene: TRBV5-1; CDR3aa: CASSSGDNQETQYF; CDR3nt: TGCGCCAGCAGCTCAGGGGACAACCAAGAGACCCAGTACTTC
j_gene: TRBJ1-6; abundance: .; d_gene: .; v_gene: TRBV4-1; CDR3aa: CASSQPYREGNTLHF; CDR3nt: TGCGCCAGCAGCCAGCCGTACCGGGAGGGGAATACCCTCCACTTT